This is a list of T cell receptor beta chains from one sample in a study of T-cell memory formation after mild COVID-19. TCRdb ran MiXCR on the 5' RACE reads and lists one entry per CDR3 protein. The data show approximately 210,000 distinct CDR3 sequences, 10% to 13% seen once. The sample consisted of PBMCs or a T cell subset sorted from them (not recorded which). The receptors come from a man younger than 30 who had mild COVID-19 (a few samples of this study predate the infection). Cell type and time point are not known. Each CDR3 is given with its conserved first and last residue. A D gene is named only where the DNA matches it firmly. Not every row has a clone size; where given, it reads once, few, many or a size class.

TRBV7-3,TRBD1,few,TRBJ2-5,CASSTGTVRETQYF,TGTGCCAGCAGCACTGGGACAGTAAGGGAGACCCAGTACTTC
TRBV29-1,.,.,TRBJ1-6,CSVGEHEASPLHF,TGCAGCGTGGGGGAGCATGAAGCTTCACCCCTCCACTTT
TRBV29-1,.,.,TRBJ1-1,CSVPRRNTEAFF,TGCAGCGTCCCAAGGAGGAACACTGAAGCTTTCTTT
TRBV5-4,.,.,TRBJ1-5,CASSLGQGILQPQHF,TGTGCCAGCAGCTTGGGTCAGGGTATTTTGCAGCCCCAGCATTTT
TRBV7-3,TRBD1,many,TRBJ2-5,CASSRGQGETQYF,TGTGCCAGCTCCAGAGGACAGGGGGAGACCCAGTACTTC
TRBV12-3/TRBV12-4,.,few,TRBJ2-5,CASESRQHQTQYF,TGTGCCAGCGAATCGAGACAACATCAGACCCAGTACTTC
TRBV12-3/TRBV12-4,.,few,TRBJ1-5,CASSIGGDWRPQHF,TGTGCCAGCAGCATCGGGGGTGATTGGCGGCCCCAGCATTTT
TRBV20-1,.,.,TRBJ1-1,CSARDGGGNWGTEAFF,TGCAGTGCTAGAGATGGGGGAGGGAATTGGGGCACTGAAGCTTTCTTT
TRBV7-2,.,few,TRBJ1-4,CASSPMGEKLFF,TGTGCCAGCAGCCCTATGGGTGAAAAACTGTTTTTT
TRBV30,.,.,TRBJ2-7,CAWSRGGEQYF,TGTGCCTGGAGTCGAGGGGGCGAGCAGTACTTC
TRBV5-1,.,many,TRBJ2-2,CASSYLAPTANTGELFF,TGCGCCAGCAGCTACCTAGCGCCTACCGCGAACACCGGGGAGCTGTTTTTT
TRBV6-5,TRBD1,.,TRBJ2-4,CASSYSNRGIDIQYF,TGTGCCAGCAGTTACTCGAACAGGGGAATCGACATTCAGTACTTC
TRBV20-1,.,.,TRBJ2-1,CSALGLPSSYNEQFF,TGCAGTGCTCTAGGACTCCCAAGCTCCTACAATGAGCAGTTCTTC
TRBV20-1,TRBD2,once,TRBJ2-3,CSARESSGGTDTQYF,TGCAGTGCTAGAGAATCTAGCGGGGGCACAGATACGCAGTATTTT
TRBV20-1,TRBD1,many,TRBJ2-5,CSAGGQGAETQYF,TGCAGTGCTGGCGGACAGGGGGCGGAGACCCAGTACTTC
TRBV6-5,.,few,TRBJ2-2,CASRPGVDGELFF,TGTGCCAGCAGGCCGGGGGTGGACGGGGAGCTGTTTTTT
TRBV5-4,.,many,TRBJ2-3,CASSRDKPDTQYF,TGTGCCAGCAGCCGGGACAAACCAGATACGCAGTATTTT
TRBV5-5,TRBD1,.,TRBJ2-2,CASSPGVFGTANTGELFF,TGTGCCAGCAGCCCAGGGGTGTTTGGGACAGCGAACACCGGGGAGCTGTTTTTT
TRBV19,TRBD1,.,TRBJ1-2,CASSARDRISIGYTF,TGTGCCAGTAGTGCGCGGGACAGGATCTCTATTGGCTACACCTTC
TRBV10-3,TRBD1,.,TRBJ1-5,CAISVGQNGGGQGPQHF,TGTGCCATCAGTGTAGGGCAGAATGGGGGCGGACAGGGGCCCCAGCATTTT
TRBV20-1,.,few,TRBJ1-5,CSANDPGGDQPQHF,TGCAGTGCGAACGACCCCGGGGGGGATCAGCCCCAGCATTTT
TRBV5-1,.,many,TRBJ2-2,CASSLAGPKSGELFF,TGCGCCAGCAGCTTGGCGGGACCCAAATCCGGGGAGCTGTTTTTT
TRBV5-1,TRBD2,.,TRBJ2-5,CASSRLAGGLQETQYF,TGCGCCAGCAGCAGACTAGCGGGGGGCCTCCAAGAGACCCAGTACTTC
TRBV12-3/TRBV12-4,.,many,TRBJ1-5,CASSLFSNQPQHF,TGTGCCAGCAGTTTGTTTAGCAATCAGCCCCAGCATTTT
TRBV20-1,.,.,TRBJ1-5,CSARRSNQPQHF,TGCAGTGCCCGACGGAGCAATCAGCCCCAGCATTTT
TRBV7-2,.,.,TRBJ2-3,CASSSHEDTQYF,TGTGCCAGCAGCTCCCACGAGGATACGCAGTATTTT
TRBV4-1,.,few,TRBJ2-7,CASSHKTGAPLSSYEQYF,TGCGCCAGCAGCCACAAGACGGGGGCCCCATTGAGCTCCTACGAGCAGTACTTC
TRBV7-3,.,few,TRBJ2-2,CASSPGIGELFF,TGTGCCAGCAGCCCAGGGATCGGGGAGCTGTTTTTT
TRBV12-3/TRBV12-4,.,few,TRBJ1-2,CASTPGSFGGYTF,TGTGCCAGCACCCCCGGGAGCTTTGGAGGCTACACCTTC
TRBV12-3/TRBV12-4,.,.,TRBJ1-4,CASRTGTSNEKLFF,TGTGCCAGCAGAACCGGGACCTCAAATGAAAAACTGTTTTTT
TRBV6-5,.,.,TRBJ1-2,CASSLHRVGGYTF,TGTGCCAGCAGCCTCCACAGGGTCGGGGGCTACACCTTC
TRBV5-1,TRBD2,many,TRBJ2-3,CASSVTSGAPTDTQYF,TGCGCCAGCAGCGTAACTAGCGGGGCTCCCACAGATACGCAGTATTTT
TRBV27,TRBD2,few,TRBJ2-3,CASSGLAGPTDTQYF,TGTGCCAGCAGCGGACTAGCGGGGCCCACAGATACGCAGTATTTT
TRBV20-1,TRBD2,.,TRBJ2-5,CSASEGGGPGETQYF,TGCAGTGCTAGCGAAGGCGGGGGGCCCGGAGAGACCCAGTACTTC
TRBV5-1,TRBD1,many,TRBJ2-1,CASRSDRGHNEQFF,TGCGCCAGCAGGTCGGACAGGGGACACAATGAGCAGTTCTTC
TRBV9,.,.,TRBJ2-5,CATARGPGETQYF,TGTGCCACCGCCCGGGGGCCTGGGGAGACCCAGTACTTC
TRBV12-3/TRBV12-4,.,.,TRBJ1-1,CASSISGGKNTEAFF,TGTGCCAGCAGCATCTCTGGGGGGAAAAACACTGAAGCTTTCTTT
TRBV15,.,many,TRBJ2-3,CATSRDTDTQYF,TGTGCCACCAGCAGAGACACAGATACGCAGTATTTT
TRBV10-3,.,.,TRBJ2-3,CAISDGKTSADTQYF,TGTGCCATCAGTGATGGAAAGACCTCCGCAGATACGCAGTATTTT
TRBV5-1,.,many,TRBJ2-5,CASSLVGTVEETQYF,TGCGCCAGCAGCTTGGTCGGGACCGTCGAGGAGACCCAGTACTTC
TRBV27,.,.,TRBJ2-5,CASSPSRDPYQETQYF,TGTGCCAGCAGCCCTTCGAGGGACCCGTACCAAGAGACCCAGTACTTC
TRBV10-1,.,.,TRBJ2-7,CASSDTITYEQYF,TGCGCCAGCAGTGACACGATCACCTACGAGCAGTACTTC
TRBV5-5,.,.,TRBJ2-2,CASSLGPLAGELFF,TGTGCCAGCAGCTTGGGTCCTCTGGCCGGGGAGCTGTTTTTT
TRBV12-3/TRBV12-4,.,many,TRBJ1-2,CASSPNSGYEGYTF,TGTGCCAGCAGTCCGAACTCAGGGTATGAAGGCTACACCTTC
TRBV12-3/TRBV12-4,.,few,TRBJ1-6,CASSLRTDSPLHF,TGTGCCAGCAGTCTACGGACAGATTCACCCCTCCACTTT
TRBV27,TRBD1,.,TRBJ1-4,CASSSAGQGSYEKLFF,TGTGCCAGCAGTTCGGCGGGACAGGGATCGTATGAAAAACTGTTTTTT